The rows below give T cell receptor beta chains drawn from one sample of a study of early T cells in non-severe SARS-CoV-2 infection. One entry per CDR3 protein, called by TCRdb with MiXCR from the 5' RACE reads. The data show under 70,000 distinct CDR3 sequences, roughly 7.6% seen once. This specimen was whole blood, taken at baseline. The source of these receptors is an adult who was a healthcare worker with PCR-confirmed SARS-CoV-2 infection or an uninfected control (not recorded which). CDR3s include the opening cysteine and the closing phenylalanine or tryptophan. D genes are given only for firm matches. Expanded clones are given a class, and other clones once, few, many or no size at all.

NA	TRBD2	TRBV12-3/TRBV12-4	TRBJ2-2	CASTLAGGLSGELFF	TGTGCCAGCACCCTAGCGGGAGGGCTTAGCGGGGAGCTGTTTTTT
NA	TRBD2	TRBV6-1	TRBJ2-4	CASLGLAGGPGKNIQYF	TGTGCCAGCCTCGGACTAGCGGGAGGGCCAGGCAAAAACATTCAGTACTTC
few	NA	TRBV30	TRBJ2-7	CAWSLGGPSEQYF	TGTGCCTGGAGTTTAGGGGGTCCCAGTGAGCAGTACTTC
many	TRBD2	TRBV19	TRBJ2-5	CASRETSALQETQYF	TGTGCCAGTAGGGAGACTAGCGCCCTCCAAGAGACCCAGTACTTC
few	NA	TRBV5-1	TRBJ2-7	CASQPHGATDNIYEQYF	TGCGCCAGCCAACCCCACGGAGCAACCGATAACATCTACGAGCAGTACTTC
many	TRBD1	TRBV6-1	TRBJ2-6	CASSESGTGASGANVLTF	TGTGCCAGCAGTGAGTCCGGGACAGGGGCCTCTGGGGCCAACGTCCTGACTTTC
few	NA	TRBV5-1	TRBJ1-2	CASSLAAGDYGYTF	TGCGCCAGCAGCTTGGCGGCAGGGGATTATGGCTACACCTTC
few	TRBD1	TRBV18	TRBJ1-6	CASSPDRVLSPLHF	TGTGCCAGCTCACCAGACAGGGTTCTCTCACCCCTCCACTTT
many	NA	TRBV7-9	TRBJ2-1	CASSLAAASLSSYNEQFF	TGTGCCAGCAGCTTAGCGGCGGCGTCACTGAGCTCCTACAATGAGCAGTTCTTC
few	TRBD1	TRBV27	TRBJ2-1	CASSLTGGLLYNEQFF	TGTGCCAGCAGTCTAACAGGGGGGCTCCTATACAATGAGCAGTTCTTC
NA	TRBD1	TRBV7-2	TRBJ1-2	CASSLDRVGGYTF	TGTGCCAGCAGCCTTGACAGGGTAGGCGGCTACACCTTC
NA	TRBD1	TRBV11-3	TRBJ1-1	CASSYRGGTEAFF	TGTGCCAGCAGCTACAGGGGGGGCACTGAAGCTTTCTTT
many	NA	TRBV4-1	TRBJ2-7	CASSQEGSAYEQYF	TGCGCCAGCAGCCAGGAAGGGTCGGCCTACGAGCAGTACTTC
few	NA	TRBV6-2/TRBV6-3	TRBJ1-6	CASSFRDGSPLHF	TGTGCCAGCAGTTTCCGCGATGGTTCACCCCTCCACTTT
few	TRBD1	TRBV7-6	TRBJ2-5	CASSLPWTGDQETQYF	TGTGCCAGCAGCTTACCCTGGACAGGTGACCAAGAGACCCAGTACTTC
many	NA	TRBV11-2	TRBJ1-6	CASSLNPFSPLHF	TGTGCCAGCAGCTTAAACCCCTTCTCCCCCCTCCACTTT
NA	NA	TRBV30	TRBJ2-7	CAWKSYSVSYEQYF	TGTGCCTGGAAGTCGTATTCGGTCTCCTACGAGCAGTACTTC
few	NA	TRBV6-6	TRBJ1-1	CASSRDMEGLNTEAFF	TGTGCCAGCAGTAGGGACATGGAAGGATTGAACACTGAAGCTTTCTTT
NA	NA	TRBV19	TRBJ1-2	CASTYLGQGTNYGYTF	TGTGCCAGTACCTACCTCGGGCAGGGGACAAACTATGGCTACACCTTC
NA	TRBD1	TRBV29-1	TRBJ1-5	CSVGGQGNQPQHF	TGCAGCGTTGGGGGACAGGGGAATCAGCCCCAGCATTTT
many	NA	TRBV2	TRBJ2-7	CASSPVTGSIWEQYF	TGTGCCAGCAGTCCGGTAACAGGCTCAATTTGGGAGCAGTACTTC
few	NA	TRBV28	TRBJ2-7	CASSLISVEQYF	TGTGCCAGCAGTTTAATCTCCGTCGAGCAGTACTTC
few	TRBD1	TRBV7-2	TRBJ2-2	CASGTGAGGELFF	TGTGCCAGTGGGACAGGGGCCGGCGGGGAGCTGTTTTTT
many	TRBD2	TRBV5-4	TRBJ2-1	CASRQAGTSGSRLNEQFF	TGTGCCAGCAGGCAGGCCGGGACTAGCGGGAGCCGTCTCAATGAGCAGTTCTTC
NA	TRBD1	TRBV6-5	TRBJ1-4	CASGWTGGEKLFF	TGTGCCAGCGGGTGGACAGGGGGCGAAAAACTGTTTTTT
medium-sized	TRBD2	TRBV29-1	TRBJ2-1	CSVASREGHNEQFF	TGCAGCGTTGCGTCTCGGGAGGGTCACAATGAGCAGTTCTTC
NA	NA	TRBV20-1	TRBJ1-3	CSSSSVEPSGNTIYF	TGCAGTTCGAGTTCTGTGGAGCCCTCTGGAAACACCATATATTTT
few	NA	TRBV10-2	TRBJ2-5	CASSEVGETQYF	TGCGCCAGCAGTGAGGTTGGGGAGACCCAGTACTTC
NA	TRBD1	TRBV7-3	TRBJ1-1	CASSPGGTVFTEAFF	TGTGCCAGCAGCCCAGGGGGTACGGTGTTCACTGAAGCTTTCTTT
few	NA	TRBV29-1	TRBJ2-7	CSVEDRGYGTYEQYF	TGCAGCGTTGAAGATAGAGGGTACGGGACCTACGAGCAGTACTTC
many	NA	TRBV15	TRBJ1-3	CATSREGGKSTIYF	TGTGCCACCAGCAGAGAAGGCGGCAAGAGCACCATATATTTT
many	NA	TRBV14	TRBJ2-2	CASSQVAAGRGIANTGELFF	TGTGCCAGCAGCCAAGTGGCAGCGGGCAGGGGGATTGCGAACACCGGGGAGCTGTTTTTT
many	NA	TRBV27	TRBJ1-2	CASSLPRTSGGYTF	TGTGCCAGCAGTTTACCGCGGACTTCGGGGGGCTACACCTTC
many	NA	TRBV25-1	TRBJ1-3	CASSVTDSGNTIYF	TGTGCCAGCAGTGTTACAGACTCTGGAAACACCATATATTTT
NA	TRBD2	TRBV18	TRBJ2-5	CASSRSAGAETQYF	TGTGCCAGCTCACGTTCGGCGGGAGCAGAGACCCAGTACTTC
few	NA	TRBV6-5	TRBJ2-2	CASSYGGHDTGELFF	TGTGCCAGCAGTTACGGAGGGCACGACACCGGGGAGCTGTTTTTT
many	NA	TRBV4-2	TRBJ2-3	CASSQPTGSTDTQYF	TGTGCCAGCAGCCAGCCGACAGGAAGCACAGATACGCAGTATTTT
many	TRBD2	TRBV19	TRBJ2-1	CASRRGNEQFF	TGTGCCAGTAGGCGGGGGAATGAGCAGTTCTTC
many	NA	TRBV7-3	TRBJ2-3	CASTPLANSDTDTQYF	TGTGCCAGCACCCCACTCGCAAACAGTGACACAGATACGCAGTATTTT
many	TRBD1	TRBV5-5	TRBJ2-7	CASSPRTGRTEQYF	TGTGCCAGCAGCCCCCGGACAGGGAGGACCGAGCAGTACTTC
NA	NA	TRBV6-2/TRBV6-3	TRBJ1-2	CASSYAGGTNGYTF	TGTGCCAGCAGTTACGCGGGAGGGACAAATGGCTACACCTTC
few	NA	TRBV12-3/TRBV12-4	TRBJ2-1	CASSLGVYSYNEQFF	TGTGCCAGCAGTTTGGGTGTCTACTCCTACAATGAGCAGTTCTTC
NA	TRBD2	TRBV9	TRBJ2-1	CASSVGASGNPRVGNEQFF	TGTGCCAGCAGCGTAGGTGCTAGCGGAAACCCGAGGGTGGGCAATGAGCAGTTCTTC
NA	NA	TRBV7-2	TRBJ2-7	CASSLGFLYEQYF	TGTGCCAGCAGCTTGGGATTCCTCTACGAGCAGTACTTC
many	TRBD1	TRBV4-1	TRBJ2-6	CASSQSQGVGANVLTF	TGCGCCAGCAGCCAATCCCAGGGGGTCGGGGCCAACGTCCTGACTTTC
NA	TRBD2	TRBV4-2	TRBJ2-1	CASSQGLAGRGEQFF	TGTGCCAGCAGCCAGGGACTAGCGGGAAGGGGTGAGCAGTTCTTC
once	NA	TRBV12-3/TRBV12-4	TRBJ2-7	CASRGFSYEQYF	TGTGCCAGCCGGGGGTTTTCCTACGAGCAGTACTTC